This is a list of T cell receptor beta chains from one sample in a study of T cell responses to AZD1222 COVID-19 vaccine. Only in-frame clones appear in the TCRdb table, and some are missing; sequencing was by immunoSEQ multiplex PCR. The table shows 110,000 to 150,000 clones, with 80% to 95% occurring only once. Here the sequenced sample was peripheral blood, taken on day 0 of AZD1222 vaccination. The receptor source for this set is an adult in good health. Both conserved end residues are part of each CDR3. A D gene is named only where the DNA matches it firmly. Expanded clones are given a class, and other clones once, few, many or no size at all.

TRBJ2-6,-,TRBV19,-,CASGLTGANVLTF,TGTGCCAGTGGACTTACTGGGGCCAACGTCCTGACTTTC
TRBJ2-7,-,TRBV3-1/TRBV3-2,-,CASSQGIVAYEQYF,TGTGCCAGCAGCCAAGGAATAGTAGCTTACGAGCAGTACTTC
TRBJ2-3,-,TRBV6-5,-,CASSFGSSTDTQYF,TGTGCCAGCAGTTTCGGGAGTAGCACAGATACGCAGTATTTT
TRBJ2-1,-,TRBV6-2/TRBV6-3,TRBD2,CASSYPILTSGFYNEQFF,TGTGCCAGCAGTTACCCGATCCTGACTAGCGGATTCTACAATGAGCAGTTCTTC
TRBJ2-3,once,TRBV4-1,-,CASIPGRGTDTQYF,TGCGCCAGCATTCCAGGCCGTGGGACAGATACGCAGTATTTT
TRBJ1-6,few,TRBV19,-,CASTRRGRGDSPLHF,TGTGCCAGTACCAGGCGCGGGCGGGGGGATTCACCCCTCCACTTT
TRBJ2-1,-,TRBV10-3,TRBD1,CAISPGTGSFNEQFF,TGTGCCATCAGTCCCGGGACAGGGTCTTTTAATGAGCAGTTCTTC
TRBJ2-7,-,TRBV30,-,CAWSGGTPGRYEQYF,TGTGCCTGGAGTGGCGGGACACCCGGCCGCTACGAGCAGTACTTC
TRBJ2-3,-,TRBV30,TRBD1,CAARDRGSTDTQYF,TGTGCCGCGAGGGACAGGGGGAGTACAGATACGCAGTATTTT
TRBJ2-2,-,TRBV7-6,TRBD1,CASSPRTGLPGELFF,TGTGCCAGCAGCCCCCGGACAGGTTTACCCGGGGAGCTGTTTTTT
TRBJ2-7,-,TRBV7-2,TRBD2,CASSLGASGRPYEQYF,TGTGCCAGCAGCTTAGGGGCTAGCGGGAGACCCTACGAGCAGTACTTC
TRBJ1-5,once,TRBV5-1,-,CASSPGAGNQPQHF,TGCGCCAGCAGTCCGGGGGCAGGCAATCAGCCCCAGCATTTT
TRBJ2-7,-,TRBV10-3,-,CAIRGGENEQYF,TGTGCCATTAGGGGGGGCGAAAACGAGCAGTACTTC
TRBJ1-6,-,TRBV11-2,-,CASSLPSWGFQSPLHF,TGTGCCAGCAGCTTACCTTCTTGGGGATTCCAATCACCCCTCCACTTT
TRBJ2-1,-,TRBV9,TRBD2,CASSVAGTSNEQFF,TGTGCCAGCAGCGTTGCCGGGACTAGCAATGAGCAGTTCTTC